This paragraph reports one T cell receptor beta chain. Its antigen is still unknown. This sample is drawn from a study of OX40 agonist ivuxolimab in advanced cancers. Notes on the study in general: Also showing low normalized T-cell clonal expansion were some of the nonresponders. By week 6 at 0.1 to 3.0 mg/kg, blood CD4+ and CD8+ T cells had expanded clonally.

The CDR3 sequence is 18 residues long. V lost 2 bases and J 5 bases, leaving 22 bases between the germline ends. CDR1 MNHNS and CDR2 SASEGT come from the germline V gene. Generated by immunoSEQ multiplex PCR, the TCRdb table keeps only in-frame clones and is missing some. Of about 59,000 clones detected, less than 95% appear once; the ten largest clones hold 10% to 15%. This TCR was recovered from an adult with an advanced solid tumor such as melanoma, head and neck, liver or kidney cancer. The sequencing here drew on CD4+ or CD8+ T cells sorted from blood, taken in a trial of the OX40 agonist ivuxolimab. J is TRBJ2-1 and V is TRBV6-1; D unresolved. The chain's CDR3 is CASSERASFFSLDNEQFF. CDR3 in DNA: TGTGCCAGCAGTGAAAGGGCCTCGTTTTTCTCGCTTGACAATGAGCAGTTCTTC.